The rows below give T cell receptor beta chains drawn from one sample of a study of T-cell reconstitution after alpha-beta-depleted transplantation in children. TCRdb independently ran MiXCR on the PCR reads; one entry per CDR3 protein. Found here are about 540,000 distinct CDR3 sequences, approximately 20% of them singletons; the top ten hold approximately 3%. The sequencing here drew on PBMCs from the stem cell graft donor, taken from the stem cell graft. These receptors were collected from a human donor who donated a stem cell graft to a child with acute lymphoblastic leukemia. The CDR3 runs from the conserved cysteine through the conserved F or W. The D gene is left open where the match is weak. Expanded clones get a size class; other rows say once, few or many, or leave the size out.

cdr3_length	v_call	clone_size	d_call	j_call	cdr3_nt	cdr3_aa
14	TRBV5-1	NA	NA	TRBJ1-6	TGCGCCAGCACCCGAGGGACCCTTAATTCACCCCTCCACTTT	CASTRGTLNSPLHF
12	TRBV6-5	NA	NA	TRBJ2-1	TGTGCCAGCGGTGATCCGAGGAATGAGCAGTTCTTC	CASGDPRNEQFF
18	TRBV20-1	NA	NA	TRBJ1-3	TGCAGTGCCTCGACCCCCATCGATGAGGCGAGCTCTGGAAACACCATATATTTT	CSASTPIDEASSGNTIYF
15	TRBV6-1	NA	NA	TRBJ1-5	TGTGCCAGCACGACAGGCTCCTCGGGCAATCAGCCCCAGCATTTT	CASTTGSSGNQPQHF
15	TRBV20-1	few	NA	TRBJ2-3	TGCAGTCGAGAGAGTGGATTTTGGGGCACAGATACGCAGTATTTT	CSRESGFWGTDTQYF
16	TRBV5-1	few	NA	TRBJ2-2	TGCGCCAGCAGCTTCGAACCTCAGGGGAGCACCGGGGAGCTGTTTTTT	CASSFEPQGSTGELFF
16	TRBV4-1	NA	NA	TRBJ1-2	TGCGCCAGCAGCCAAGATCCACTATCGGGTGCCTATGGCTACACCTTC	CASSQDPLSGAYGYTF
16	TRBV7-2	NA	NA	TRBJ1-3	TGTGCCAGCAGCACATCCGCAAGTCGACCTGGAAACACCATATATTTT	CASSTSASRPGNTIYF
13	TRBV29-1	few	NA	TRBJ2-7	TGCAGCGTTGTCGTATCAGCGTATTACGAGCAGTACTTC	CSVVVSAYYEQYF
15	TRBV5-1	few	TRBD1	TRBJ2-5	TGCGCCAGCAGCCATTGGGACAGGGCCATGGAGACCCAGTACTTC	CASSHWDRAMETQYF
14	TRBV18	NA	TRBD2	TRBJ2-1	TGTGCCAGCTCACCAGGACTAGCGGGAGAAGAGCAGTTCTTC	CASSPGLAGEEQFF
14	TRBV20-1	NA	TRBD1	TRBJ1-5	TGCAGTGCTAGACTTCGGGACAGAGGAAGACCCCAGCATTTT	CSARLRDRGRPQHF
15	TRBV7-9	NA	NA	TRBJ2-2	TGTGCCAGCAGCTTCGACGCGGTTATCCCCGGGGAGCTGTTTTTT	CASSFDAVIPGELFF
15	TRBV7-3	NA	TRBD2	TRBJ2-1	TGTGCCAGCAGCTCCGGACTAGCGGGGGTACATGAGCAGTTCTTC	CASSSGLAGVHEQFF
14	TRBV7-9	NA	NA	TRBJ2-1	TGTGCCAGCAGCGCCTGGACCAGCGCCAATGAGCAGTTCTTC	CASSAWTSANEQFF
16	TRBV29-1	NA	TRBD1	TRBJ2-7	TGCAGCGTTGCGGGGACAGGGGCAGCGGGAGTTCTCGAGCAGTACTTC	CSVAGTGAAGVLEQYF
14	TRBV7-3	few	NA	TRBJ2-1	TGTGCCAGCAGCTTAATTGCGGCTGACAATGAGCAGTTCTTC	CASSLIAADNEQFF
13	TRBV20-1	NA	NA	TRBJ2-1	TGCAGTGCTAGGCGGAGAGCCTACAATGAGCAGTTCTTC	CSARRRAYNEQFF
14	TRBV29-1	NA	NA	TRBJ2-3	TGCAGCGTTGAAGGGGGGGACAACACGGATACGCAGTATTTT	CSVEGGDNTDTQYF
11	TRBV5-1	NA	NA	TRBJ2-1	TGCACCAGCAGCTTGGGGTATGAGCAGTTCTTC	CTSSLGYEQFF
16	TRBV7-9	few	TRBD2	TRBJ2-3	TGTGCCAGCAGCTTAGTGACTAGCGGGAGCACAGATACGCAGTATTTT	CASSLVTSGSTDTQYF
14	TRBV12-3/TRBV12-4	few	NA	TRBJ2-5	TGTGCCAGCAGTGAACCCCCTCCGAATGGGCCCCAGTACTTC	CASSEPPPNGPQYF
16	TRBV5-1	NA	NA	TRBJ2-7	TGCGCCAGCAGCCTCGACATCCTCGAAACTTCCTACGAGCAGTACTTC	CASSLDILETSYEQYF
16	TRBV7-8	few	NA	TRBJ1-4	TGTGCCAGCAGCCCGAGAGGACATCCAACTAATGAAAAACTGTTTTTT	CASSPRGHPTNEKLFF
20	TRBV5-4	NA	TRBD2	TRBJ2-5	TGTGCCAGCAGCGTAGGCCCAGTTGCGTCTAGCGGGCCCTCTCCAGAGACCCAGTACTTC	CASSVGPVASSGPSPETQYF
17	TRBV5-1	NA	NA	TRBJ2-1	TGCGCCAGCAGCGTCCGCCCGGGACTCGCAAGCAAAAATGAGCAGTTCTTC	CASSVRPGLASKNEQFF
16	TRBV2	few	NA	TRBJ2-7	TGTGCCAGCAGTGAAGCCAGAGGGCAGGTCTCCTACGAGCAGTACTTC	CASSEARGQVSYEQYF
11	TRBV19	NA	NA	TRBJ2-2	TGTGCCAGTAGTATAGCAGGGGAGCTGTTTTTT	CASSIAGELFF
13	TRBV5-1	few	NA	TRBJ2-7	TGCGCCAGCAGCAGGGACGGCCGTTACGAGCAGTACTTC	CASSRDGRYEQYF
14	TRBV12-3/TRBV12-4	few	NA	TRBJ2-2	TGTGCCAGCAGGAATACAGAAAACACCGGGGAGCTGTTTTTT	CASRNTENTGELFF
14	TRBV5-1	NA	NA	TRBJ1-2	TGCGCCAGCAGCTCCTCGGGGGAGAACTATGGCTACACCTTC	CASSSSGENYGYTF
15	TRBV11-1	few	TRBD2	TRBJ2-1	TGTGCCAGCAGCTCGGGACTAGGGAGCTACAATGAGCAGTTCTTC	CASSSGLGSYNEQFF
14	TRBV11-2	few	TRBD1	TRBJ1-2	TGTGCCAGCAGACGACCGGGACAGGGTGTCGGCTACACCTTC	CASRRPGQGVGYTF
15	TRBV5-1	few	TRBD1	TRBJ2-3	TGCGCCAGCAGCTTGACACCAGGGGGCGGAGATACGCAGTATTTT	CASSLTPGGGDTQYF
12	TRBV15	few	NA	TRBJ2-1	TGTGCCACCAGGTCAGCTATTAATGAGCAGTTCTTC	CATRSAINEQFF
13	TRBV27	few	TRBD1	TRBJ1-2	TGTGCCAGCAGCAATCGGGACAGGGATGGCTACACCTTC	CASSNRDRDGYTF
13	TRBV12-3/TRBV12-4	many	NA	TRBJ2-1	TGTGCCAGCAGTTTCCTGGGGCGCAATGAGCAGTTCTTC	CASSFLGRNEQFF
14	TRBV2	few	NA	TRBJ2-7	TGTGCCAGCAGTGAGGGTTTCGCCGTCTACGAGCAGTACTTC	CASSEGFAVYEQYF
11	TRBV5-1	once	NA	TRBJ2-7	TGCGCCAGCGCCCTACAGCACGAGCAGTACTTC	CASALQHEQYF
16	TRBV9	few	NA	TRBJ2-7	TGTGCCAGCAGCGTGTCCGGCTCCATCTTAGCCTACGAGCAGTACTTC	CASSVSGSILAYEQYF
16	TRBV20-1	NA	NA	TRBJ2-6	TGCAGTGCTGGAGGACAGACGTCTGGAAGGGCCAACGTCCTGACTTTC	CSAGGQTSGRANVLTF
14	TRBV11-1	NA	NA	TRBJ1-1	TGTGCCAGCAGCTTAGGGGTCGTGAACACTGAAGCTTTCTTT	CASSLGVVNTEAFF
14	TRBV27	NA	NA	TRBJ2-1	TGTGCCAGCAGTCAGCTGGACTACCCAATGGAGCAGTTCTTC	CASSQLDYPMEQFF
18	TRBV21-1	NA	NA	TRBJ1-1	TGTGCCAGCAGCAATCAAAAGGGGGCTACGGGTGGGGACACTGAAGCTTTCTTT	CASSNQKGATGGDTEAFF
14	TRBV5-6	once	TRBD1	TRBJ2-7	TGTGCCAGCAGCCCCTTGGACAGGGTTTCCGAGCAGTACTTC	CASSPLDRVSEQYF
14	TRBV6-5	many	NA	TRBJ1-3	TGTGCCAGCAGTTATAGTGGTTCTGGAAACACCATATATTTT	CASSYSGSGNTIYF
13	TRBV29-1	few	NA	TRBJ2-5	TGCAGCGTTGAAGGGGCCAGTCAAGAGACCCAGTACTTC	CSVEGASQETQYF
17	TRBV7-2	NA	NA	TRBJ2-2	TGTGCCAGCAGCTTATTCCAGCCCCAGCTAGCCGCCGGGGAGCTGTTTTTT	CASSLFQPQLAAGELFF
15	TRBV6-1	NA	NA	TRBJ2-1	TGTGCCAGCAGTGCATCACAGTTCTCCTACAATGAGCAGTTCTTC	CASSASQFSYNEQFF
14	TRBV18	few	TRBD1	TRBJ2-5	TGTGCCAGCGTGCTCGACAGGGCGGGAGAGACCCAGTACTTC	CASVLDRAGETQYF
15	TRBV5-1	NA	TRBD1	TRBJ2-4	TGCGCCAGCAGCTCGACAGGGGGGGTCAAAAACATTCAGTACTTC	CASSSTGGVKNIQYF
12	TRBV9	NA	NA	TRBJ2-7	TGTGCCAGCAGCGAAACAGAGAGGGAGCAGTACTTC	CASSETEREQYF
16	TRBV4-1	NA	TRBD1	TRBJ1-4	TGCGCCAGCAGCCAAGGTCCCGGGACAGGTGGAGAAAAACTGTTTTTT	CASSQGPGTGGEKLFF
13	TRBV20-1	NA	NA	TRBJ2-5	TGCAGTGCTACTCGACTGGGAAGGGAGACCCAGTACTTC	CSATRLGRETQYF
14	TRBV7-8	NA	NA	TRBJ2-7	TGTGCCAGCAGGCTTAGCGGCGGTCCCTACGAGCAGTACTTC	CASRLSGGPYEQYF
14	TRBV3-1	NA	NA	TRBJ1-1	TGTGCCAGCAGCCAAGATAGCGGCACCTCTGAAGCTTTCTTT	CASSQDSGTSEAFF
19	TRBV3-1	NA	TRBD2	TRBJ2-3	TGTGCCAGCAGCCAAGTGGATGAGGAACTAGCGGAGGGGGCAGATACGCAGTATTTT	CASSQVDEELAEGADTQYF